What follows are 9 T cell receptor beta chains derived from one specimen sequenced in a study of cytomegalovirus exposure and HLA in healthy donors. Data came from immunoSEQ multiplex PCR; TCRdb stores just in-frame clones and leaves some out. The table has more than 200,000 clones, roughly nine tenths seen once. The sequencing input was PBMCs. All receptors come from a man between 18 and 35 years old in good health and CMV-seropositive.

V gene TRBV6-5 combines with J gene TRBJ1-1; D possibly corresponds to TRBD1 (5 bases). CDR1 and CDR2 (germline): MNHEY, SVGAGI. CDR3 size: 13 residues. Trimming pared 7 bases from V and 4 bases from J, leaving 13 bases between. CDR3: CASKQAGGTEAFF. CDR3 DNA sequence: TGTGCCAGCAAACAGGCGGGGGGCACTGAAGCTTTCTTT.

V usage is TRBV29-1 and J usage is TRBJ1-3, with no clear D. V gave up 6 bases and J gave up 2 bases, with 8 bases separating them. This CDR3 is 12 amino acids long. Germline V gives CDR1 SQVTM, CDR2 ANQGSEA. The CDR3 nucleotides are TGCAGCGTCCCCCTTCCTGGAAACACCATATATTTT. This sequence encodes CSVPLPGNTIYF.

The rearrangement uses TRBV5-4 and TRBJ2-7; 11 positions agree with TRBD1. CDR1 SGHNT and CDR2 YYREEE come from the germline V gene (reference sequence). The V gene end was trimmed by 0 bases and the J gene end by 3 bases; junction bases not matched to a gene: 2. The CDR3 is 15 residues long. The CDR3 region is CASSLVGQGVYEQYF. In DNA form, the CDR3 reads TGTGCCAGCAGCTTGGTGGGACAGGGGGTCTACGAGCAGTACTTC.

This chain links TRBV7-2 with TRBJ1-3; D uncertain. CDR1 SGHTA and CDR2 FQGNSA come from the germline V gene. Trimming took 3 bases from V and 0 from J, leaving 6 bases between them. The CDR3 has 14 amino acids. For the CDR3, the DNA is TGTGCCAGCAGCTTCGGTAGCTCTGGAAACACCATATATTTT. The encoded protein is CASSFGSSGNTIYF.

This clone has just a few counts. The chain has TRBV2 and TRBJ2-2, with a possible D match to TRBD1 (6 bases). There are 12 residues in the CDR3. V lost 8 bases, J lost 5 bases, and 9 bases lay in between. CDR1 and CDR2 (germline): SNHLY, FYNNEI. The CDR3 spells CASSQGTGELFF. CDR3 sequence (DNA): TGTGCCAGCTCCCAGGGGACCGGGGAGCTGTTTTTT.

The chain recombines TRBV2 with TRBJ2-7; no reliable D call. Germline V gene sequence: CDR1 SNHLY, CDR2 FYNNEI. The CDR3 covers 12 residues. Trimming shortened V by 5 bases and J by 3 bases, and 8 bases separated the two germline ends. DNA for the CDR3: TGTGCCAGCAGTTTTGACCTCTACGAGCAGTACTTC. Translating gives CASSFDLYEQYF.

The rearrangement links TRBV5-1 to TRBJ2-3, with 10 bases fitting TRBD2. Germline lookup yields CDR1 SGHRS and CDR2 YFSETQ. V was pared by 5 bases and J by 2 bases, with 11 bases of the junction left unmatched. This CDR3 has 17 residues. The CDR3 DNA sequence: TGCGCCAGCAGATCCCCGGGAGCGGGAGGGCCCACAGATACGCAGTATTTT. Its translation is CASRSPGAGGPTDTQYF.

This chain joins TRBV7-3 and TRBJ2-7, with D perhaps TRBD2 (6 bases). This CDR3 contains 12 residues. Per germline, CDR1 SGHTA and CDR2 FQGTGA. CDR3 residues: CGRDRDAHEQYF. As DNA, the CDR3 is TGTGGGCGGGATCGTGATGCACACGAGCAGTACTTC. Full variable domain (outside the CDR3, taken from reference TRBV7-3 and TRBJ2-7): GAGVSQTPSNKVTEKGKYVELRCDPISGHTALYWYRQSLGQGPEFLIYFQGTGAADDSGLPNDRFFAVRPEGSVSTLKIQRTERGDSAVYLCGRDRDAHEQYFGPGTRLTVT.

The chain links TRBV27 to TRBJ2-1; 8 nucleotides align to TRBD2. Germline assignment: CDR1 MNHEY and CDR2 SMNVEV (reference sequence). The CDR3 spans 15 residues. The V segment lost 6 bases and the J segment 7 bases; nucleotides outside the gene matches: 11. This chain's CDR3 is CASSLGSGSGNEQFF. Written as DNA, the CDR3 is TGTGCCAGCAGCTTGGGAAGCGGGAGCGGTAATGAGCAGTTCTTC.